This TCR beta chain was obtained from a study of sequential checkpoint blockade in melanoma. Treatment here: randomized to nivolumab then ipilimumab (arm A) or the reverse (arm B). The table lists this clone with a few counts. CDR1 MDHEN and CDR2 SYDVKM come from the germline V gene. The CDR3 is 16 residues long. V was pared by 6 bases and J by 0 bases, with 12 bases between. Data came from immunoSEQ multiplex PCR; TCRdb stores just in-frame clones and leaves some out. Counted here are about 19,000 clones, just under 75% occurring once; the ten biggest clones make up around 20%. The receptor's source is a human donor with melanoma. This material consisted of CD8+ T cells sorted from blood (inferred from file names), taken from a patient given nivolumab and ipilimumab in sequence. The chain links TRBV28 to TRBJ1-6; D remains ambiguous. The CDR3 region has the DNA TGTGCCAGCAGCCCCGGGGTGGTCTCCTATAATTCACCCCTCCACTTT. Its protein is CASSPGVVSYNSPLHF.